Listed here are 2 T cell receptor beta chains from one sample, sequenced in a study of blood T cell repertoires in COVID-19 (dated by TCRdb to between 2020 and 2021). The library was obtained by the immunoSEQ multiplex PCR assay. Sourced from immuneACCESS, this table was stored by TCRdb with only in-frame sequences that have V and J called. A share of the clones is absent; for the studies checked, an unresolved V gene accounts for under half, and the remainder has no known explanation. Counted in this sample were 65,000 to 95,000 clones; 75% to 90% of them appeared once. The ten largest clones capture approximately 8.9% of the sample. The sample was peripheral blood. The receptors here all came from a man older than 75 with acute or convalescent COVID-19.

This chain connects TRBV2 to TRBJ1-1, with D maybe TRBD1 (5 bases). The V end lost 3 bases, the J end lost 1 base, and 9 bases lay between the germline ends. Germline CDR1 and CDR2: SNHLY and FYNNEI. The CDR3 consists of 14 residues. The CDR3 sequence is CASSDLGGNTEAFF. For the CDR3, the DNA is TGTGCCAGCAGTGACTTGGGGGGGAACACTGAAGCTTTCTTT.

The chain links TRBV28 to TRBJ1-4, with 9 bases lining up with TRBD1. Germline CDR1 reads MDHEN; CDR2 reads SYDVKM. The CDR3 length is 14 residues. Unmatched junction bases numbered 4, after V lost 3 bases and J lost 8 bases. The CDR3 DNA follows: TGTGCCAGCAGTTTGTCGGACAGGGGAGAAAAACTGTTTTTT. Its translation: CASSLSDRGEKLFF.